This paragraph covers one T cell receptor beta chain sequence. The data were taken from a study of blood T cell repertoires in COVID-19. Study-level background: The United States, Italy and Spain were the sources of the acute and convalescent COVID-19 samples. T cells, B-cell-depleted T cells, or PBMCs supplied cDNA or gDNA.

V lost 4 bases, J lost 6 bases, and 12 bases stayed unmatched. The CDR3 is 16 amino acids. Germline CDR1 SGDLS, CDR2 YYNGEE. The repertoire was sequenced with immunoSEQ multiplex PCR; TCRdb's copy has only in-frame clones and lacks some. The sample records roughly 110,000 clones, 75% to 95% being singletons. The sample was peripheral blood. This chain links TRBV9 with TRBJ2-1, with TRBD2 matching over 8 bases. This sequence was found in a woman younger than 45 with acute or convalescent COVID-19. This CDR3 is CASSPSLAGGRNEQFF. The CDR3 nucleotides are TGTGCCAGCAGCCCTTCACTGGCGGGGGGCCGCAATGAGCAGTTCTTC.